This T cell receptor (beta chain) originates from a study of response to subunit inactivated influenza vaccine listed by TCRdb under 2018. Study-level background: Deep quantitative T cell receptor repertoire profiling was used in the study to track responses to a trivalent subunit inactivated influenza vaccine. On the study overall, not on this receptor specifically: The authors proposed that each seasonal influenza vaccination may bring in only a limited number of new T cells.

Counted from cysteine to phenylalanine, this CDR3 has 16 amino acids. Kept here is only the CDR3 DNA, which spans 48 bases and is read in frame from base 1. The germline ends are 13 bases apart after V is trimmed by 1 base and J by 3 bases. CDR1 and CDR2 (SGHVS, FNYEAQ) derive from the germline V gene. Of note for this clonotype: The antigen it recognizes is unknown. Per-base quality was not reported, and no clone a single base away is much larger than it.

This sample's time point label indicates: 45 to 50 days after influenza vaccine administration. Library method: RT-PCR. The instrument given in TCRdb is Illumina HiSeq 2500. TCRdb trimmed the raw reads at Q25, called clones with MiXCR and kept productive beta chains. Rows with one shared CDR3 protein collapse into an entry with the most common genes and DNA. The sample table contains roughly 570,000 distinct CDR3 sequences; only one count was recorded for 10% to 15% of them. The biggest ten clones account for 13% of the sample. The chain couples TRBV7-6 to TRBJ2-1; a confident D gene designation cannot be given. This TCR was recovered from a man aged 50 to 60 who received an inactivated influenza vaccine. Donor details come from another sample of the same person, matched by shared clones. Material: PBMCs from blood, obtained roughly 47 days after vaccination. DNA sequence: TGTGCCAGCAGCTTAGTGGTGCGCAGGAGCTACAATGAGCAGTTCTTC. Its protein is CASSLVVRRSYNEQFF.